This T cell receptor beta chain appears in the sequencing data of a study of T cells in Graves' hyperthyroidism and ophthalmopathy. Template material for amplifying TCR beta CDR3 regions consisted of RNA transcripts. The HTBI primer set served for first-round RT-PCR of the TCR CDR3. TCRdb used MiXCR to reprocess the multiplex PCR reads, holding one entry per CDR3 protein. The sample holds more than 500,000 distinct CDR3 sequences, about 16% seen once. This clonotype was observed at least ten times. This CDR3 has 16 residues. Trimming removed 1 base from V and 7 bases from J; junction bases left unmatched: 10. In germline, CDR1 is MNHEY, CDR2 SMNVEV (reference sequence).

This TCR came from a woman under 40 with Graves' ophthalmopathy. Sequencing was done on a sample of blood. The chain carries TRBV27 and TRBJ2-1; 7 bases align to TRBD2. This CDR3 reads CASSLWAGAVGNEQFF. The CDR3 nucleotides are TGTGCCAGCAGTTTATGGGCGGGAGCTGTTGGAAATGAGCAGTTCTTC.